This T cell receptor (beta chain) derives from a study of metastatic and nonmetastatic thyroid tumors. About the research overall: Thyroid patients, malignant and benign, had repertoires compared across blood and tumor or nodule tissue.

All patients were treatment-naive before thyroid surgery. In the authors' workflow: Researchers built a distant-metastasis classifier for papillary thyroid cancer that drew on CDR3 differences across clinicopathological groups. With MiXCR, TCRdb reprocessed the PCR reads. The V and J calls here are based on TCRdb, not the publication. The data show roughly 98,000 clones, around 14% seen once. Many counts were recorded for this clone. The clonotype originates from a female donor with papillary thyroid cancer or a benign thyroid nodule (not recorded which). Some clones in this sample may be carry-over from other donors' samples. Input material: blood.

The CDR3 reads CASSLKNGPYNSPLHF. Here the CDR3 DNA reads TGCGCCAGCAGCTTGAAAAACGGCCCCTATAATTCACCCCTCCACTTT. The chain recombines TRBV5-1 with TRBJ1-6; unclear D gene. Germline CDR1 and CDR2: SGHRS and YFSETQ. V dropped 1 base and J dropped 2 bases, with 10 bases sitting between them. The CDR3 is made up of 16 amino acids.